The present TCR beta chain was sequenced within a study of T cell responses to AZD1222 COVID-19 vaccine. The CDR3 covers 17 residues. Germline assignment: CDR1 LNHDA and CDR2 SQIVND (reference sequence). V lost 3 bases to trimming and J lost 2 bases; unmatched junction nucleotides: 7. General study points: Spike-specific TCR repertoires showed rising breadth and depth after two AZD1222 doses.

Concerning this clone: Its target is unknown.

Generated by immunoSEQ multiplex PCR, the TCRdb table keeps only in-frame clones and is missing some. The data hold some 56,000 clones, with approximately 92% observed a single time. V gene TRBV19 combines with J gene TRBJ2-6; 7 positions agree with TRBD1. Source: peripheral blood, taken 28 days after the second AZD1222 dose. This sequence was found in an adult who received the AZD1222 COVID-19 vaccine. The CDR3, as DNA: TGTGCCAGTAGTATTAAAAACAGGGGAACTGGGGCCAACGTCCTGACTTTC. Its protein is CASSIKNRGTGANVLTF. The full variable domain, its missing parts supplied by reference TRBV19 and TRBJ2-6, is DGGITQSPKYLFRKEGQNVTLSCEQNLNHDAMYWYRQDPGQGLRLIYYSQIVNDFQKGDIAEGYSVSREKKESFPLTVTSAQKNPTAFYLCASSIKNRGTGANVLTFGAGSRLTVL.